The clone carrying this T cell receptor (beta chain) has ten or more counts. Its antigen remains unidentified. This record comes from a study of T cells in Graves' hyperthyroidism and ophthalmopathy. Study findings and constraints: Stable hyperthyroidism was told apart from ophthalmopathy by a model built on 13 V-J features.

RNA transcripts were the template for amplifying TCR beta CDR3 regions. TCR CDR3 underwent first-round RT-PCR with the HTBI primer set. TCRdb independently ran MiXCR on the multiplex PCR reads; one entry per CDR3 protein. Of 800,000 or so distinct CDR3 sequences in the sample, over 35% were seen once. Investigators excluded patients with uncontrolled infection, other autoimmune disease, pregnancy or lactation. The receptor comes from a man between 18 and 29 years old with Graves' hyperthyroidism. Sequencing input: blood.

In DNA form, the CDR3 reads TGTGCCATCAGTGAGTCGAAGAGGTCCGATCAGCCCCAGCATTTT. Translation: CAISESKRSDQPQHF. The chain has TRBV10-3 and TRBJ1-5; the D is unclear. The germline V gene has CDR1 ENHRY and CDR2 SYGVKD. The ends were cut back, 0 bases at V and 5 bases at J, with 11 bases in the middle. The CDR3 loop spans 15 amino acids.